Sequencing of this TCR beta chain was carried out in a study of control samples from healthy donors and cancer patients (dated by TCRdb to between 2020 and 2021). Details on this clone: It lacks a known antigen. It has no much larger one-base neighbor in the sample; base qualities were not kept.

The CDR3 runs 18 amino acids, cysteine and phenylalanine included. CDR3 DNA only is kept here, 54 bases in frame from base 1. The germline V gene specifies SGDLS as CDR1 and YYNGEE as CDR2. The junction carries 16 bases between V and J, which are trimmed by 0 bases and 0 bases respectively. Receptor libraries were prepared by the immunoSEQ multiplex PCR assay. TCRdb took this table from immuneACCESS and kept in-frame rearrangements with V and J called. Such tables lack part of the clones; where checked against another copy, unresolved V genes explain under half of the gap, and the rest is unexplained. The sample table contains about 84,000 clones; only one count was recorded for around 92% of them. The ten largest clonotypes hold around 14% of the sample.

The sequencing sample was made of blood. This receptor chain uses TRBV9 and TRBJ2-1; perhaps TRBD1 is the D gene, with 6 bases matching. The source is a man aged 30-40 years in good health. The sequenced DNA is TGTGCCAGCAGCGTAGTCCCGGGACACGAAAGCTCCTACAATGAGCAGTTCTTC. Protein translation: CASSVVPGHESSYNEQFF.